This entry lists 28 T cell receptor beta chains sequenced from one sample in a study of cytomegalovirus exposure and HLA in healthy donors. PCR amplification relied on 60 Vbeta primers (plus 13 Jbeta primers). TCRdb's copy holds only in-frame clones and misses some; the assay was immunoSEQ multiplex PCR. The sample contains fewer than 95,000 clones, approximately 64% of which appear only once. Sequenced material: PBMCs. These receptors came from a woman in her 50s in good health and CMV-seropositive.

As to this clone: Other DNA sequences in this sample translate to the same CDR3. This sequence joins TRBV7-2 and TRBJ1-2; TRBD1 agrees at 9 bases. Germline V gene lookup returns CDR1 SGHTA and CDR2 FQGNSA. Germline trimming cut 5 bases from V and 4 bases from J; bases unmatched to any gene: 5. The CDR3 has 14 amino acids. In nucleotides, the CDR3 is TGTGCCAGCAGCAGGGACAGGGATCTCTATGGCTACACCTTC. It is translated as CASSRDRDLYGYTF.

This clone appeared a few times. The chain recombines TRBV10-2 with TRBJ2-7; a weak D match, TRBD1 (6 bases). This CDR3 has 14 amino acids. The germline V and J ends were trimmed by 0 bases and 2 bases, with 8 bases remaining between them. In germline, CDR1 is WSHSY, CDR2 SAAADI. The CDR3 loop reads CASSESTGPYEQYF. The CDR3 nucleotides are TGCGCCAGCAGTGAGTCGACAGGCCCCTACGAGCAGTACTTC.

The chain links TRBV14 to TRBJ2-3, with D uncertain. This CDR3 is 14 amino acids long. Trimming left V 4 bases short and J 1 base short, with 9 bases between. Germline loops: CDR1 SGHDN, CDR2 FVKESK. CDR3 coding DNA: TGTGCCAGCAGCCGAAACACAGGCACAGATACGCAGTATTTT. Translation gives CASSRNTGTDTQYF.

This rearrangement joins TRBV27 to TRBJ2-2; 11 nucleotides line up with TRBD2. With 3 bases clipped from V and 6 bases from J, the junction kept 3 bases outside the gene matches. Per the germline V gene, CDR1 is MNHEY and CDR2 is SMNVEV (reference sequence). This CDR3 contains 15 residues. The CDR3 region is CASSFSGGAAGELFF. The DNA of the CDR3 is TGTGCCAGCAGTTTTAGCGGGGGGGCCGCCGGGGAGCTGTTTTTT.

This clone was detected only once. The chain recombines TRBV7-9 with TRBJ1-1, with TRBD1 identical over 7 bases. With V trimmed by 4 bases and J by 1 base, 9 bases remained unmatched. Germline V CDR1 and CDR2: SEHNR, FQNEAQ (reference sequence). The CDR3 has 16 amino acids. The CDR3 loop is CASSSSKGQQNTEAFF. In nucleotides, the CDR3 is TGTGCCAGCAGCTCCTCAAAGGGACAGCAGAACACTGAAGCTTTCTTT.

V usage is TRBV29-1 and J usage is TRBJ1-2; D uncertain. CDR1 is SQVTM and CDR2 is ANQGSEA in the germline V gene. The CDR3 runs to 12 residues. V lost 6 bases and J 0 bases, leaving 8 bases between the germline ends. As DNA, the CDR3 is TGCAGCGTCGCGACATCTAACTATGGCTACACCTTC. Its translation: CSVATSNYGYTF.

This clone was seen a single time. This chain uses TRBV7-9 with TRBJ1-6; possible D gene TRBD1, 5 bases. Germline V gene lookup returns CDR1 SEHNR and CDR2 FQNEAQ (reference sequence). Trimming removed 4 bases at V and 9 bases at J, with 13 bases between. The CDR3 runs 14 residues. CDR3 residues: CASSSFGGGSPLHF. CDR3 DNA: TGTGCCAGCAGCTCGTTTGGGGGGGGTTCACCCCTCCACTTT.

In this sample, this clone turned up once. The chain carries TRBV14 and TRBJ2-1, with a possible D match to TRBD1 (6 bases). Deletions cut 1 base from V and 10 bases from J, with 23 bases between. The CDR3 loop spans 17 amino acids. CDR1 and CDR2 from the germline V gene are SGHDN and FVKESK. CDR3 amino acids: CASSQVRWGPSYGEQFF. Here the CDR3 DNA reads TGTGCCAGCAGCCAAGTGCGGTGGGGGCCTTCGTACGGGGAGCAGTTCTTC.

The gene calls are TRBV27 and TRBJ2-7; D unresolved. The germline CDR1 and CDR2 sequences are MNHEY and SMNVEV (reference sequence). The CDR3 consists of 14 residues. V lost 0 bases and J lost 2, with 8 bases in between. The CDR3 reads CASSLSTLAYEQYF. The CDR3 DNA reads as TGTGCCAGCAGTTTATCGACCCTAGCCTACGAGCAGTACTTC.

This clone was seen a few times. The chain uses TRBV7-8 and TRBJ1-1, with D possibly TRBD1 on 5 matching bases. Germline V gives CDR1 SGHVS, CDR2 FQNEAQ. The CDR3 totals 13 residues. The germline V and J ends were trimmed by 5 bases and 4 bases, with 11 bases remaining between them. CDR3 loop: CASSQTATTEAFF. The CDR3 region has the DNA TGTGCCAGCAGCCAGACAGCAACCACTGAAGCTTTCTTT.

This sequence joins TRBV5-4 and TRBJ1-5; tentatively, D is TRBD1 (5 bases). V dropped 4 bases and J dropped 4 bases, with 12 bases sitting between them. CDR3 length equals 14 residues. CDR1 is SGHNT, CDR2 YYREEE, per germline (reference sequence). CDR3 nucleotides: TGTGCCAGCAGCCCGGGGAGGGGAAATCAGCCCCAGCATTTT. It yields the protein CASSPGRGNQPQHF.

The chain has TRBV7-2 and TRBJ2-1, with a weak D call TRBD2 (6 bases). Germline lookup yields CDR1 SGHTA and CDR2 FQGNSA. This CDR3 has 13 residues. V lost 5 bases and J 8 bases, leaving 13 bases between the germline ends. CDR3 in amino acids: CASSHWGEYEQFF. The CDR3 nucleotides read TGTGCCAGCAGCCACTGGGGGGAATATGAGCAGTTCTTC. The variable domain in full, with the rest retrieved from reference TRBV7-2 and TRBJ2-1, is GAGVSQSPSNKVTEKGKDVELRCDPISGHTALYWYRQSLGQGLEFLIYFQGNSAPDKSGLPSDRFSAERTGGSVSTLTIQRTQQEDSAVYLCASSHWGEYEQFFGPGTRLTVL.

The chain uses TRBV4-1 and TRBJ1-5; a possible D gene is TRBD1 (6 bases). The germline V and J ends were trimmed by 3 bases and 4 bases, with 13 bases remaining between them. The germline V gene has CDR1 MGHRA and CDR2 YSYEKL. CDR3 length: 15 residues. CDR3 bases: TGCGCCAGCAGCCATGCCGGGACAATGAATCAGCCCCAGCATTTT. Residues: CASSHAGTMNQPQHF.

Only one count was recorded for this clone. J is TRBJ2-5 and V is TRBV5-1, with 7 bases lining up with TRBD2. V lost 0 bases, J lost 5 bases, and 7 bases stayed unmatched. The length of the CDR3 is 15 residues. The germline V gene has CDR1 SGHRS and CDR2 YFSETQ. CDR3 amino acids: CASSLARTSVETQYF. CDR3 nucleotide sequence: TGCGCCAGCAGCTTGGCCCGTACTAGCGTGGAGACCCAGTACTTC.

This rearrangement joins TRBV5-1 to TRBJ1-3; 7 bases are shared with TRBD1. Germline V gene lookup returns CDR1 SGHRS and CDR2 YFSETQ. The CDR3 extends over 13 amino acids. Unmatched junction bases numbered 1, after V lost 3 bases and J lost 4 bases. The CDR3 region is CASSSGQGNTIYF. CDR3 sequence (DNA): TGCGCCAGCAGCTCGGGACAGGGAAACACCATATATTTT. The full variable domain, its missing parts supplied by reference TRBV5-1 and TRBJ1-3, is KAGVTQTPRYLIKTRGQQVTLSCSPISGHRSVSWYQQTPGQGLQFLFEYFSETQRNKGNFPGRFSGRQFSNSRSEMNVSTLELGDSALYLCASSSGQGNTIYFGEGSWLTVV.

J is TRBJ2-7 and V is TRBV9; TRBD1 aligns across 9 bases. After removal of 4 bases from V and 8 bases from J, the junction contained 7 bases not matched to a gene. Germline assignment: CDR1 SGDLS and CDR2 YYNGEE. This CDR3 is built from 13 residues. This CDR3 is CASSPGQGPQQYF. For the CDR3, the DNA is TGTGCCAGCAGCCCCGGACAGGGGCCGCAGCAGTACTTC.

This clone was counted a few times. The rearrangement uses TRBV30 and TRBJ2-5; 9 positions agree with TRBD1. The germline gives CDR1 GTSNPN, CDR2 SVGIG (reference sequence). This CDR3 has 17 amino acids. After removal of 4 bases from V and 1 base from J, the junction contained 13 bases not matched to a gene. In DNA form, the CDR3 reads TGTGCCTGGATTCCCGGCCGGACAGGGGTCGGCCAAGAGACCCAGTACTTC. It specifies CAWIPGRTGVGQETQYF.

The chain combines TRBV27 with TRBJ1-2; D call uncertain. CDR3 length: 15 residues. Trimming cost V 5 bases and J 8 bases, with 21 bases left between them. Germline-derived CDR1 and CDR2 are MNHEY and SMNVEV (reference sequence). The CDR3 nucleotides are TGTGCCAGCAGTCCCTATTCGACGGATTGGGAGGGCTACACCTTC. Translation: CASSPYSTDWEGYTF.

The CDR3 protein is CASSQGPSNLVYNEQFF. The CDR3 nucleotides read TGCGCCAGCAGCCAAGGACCCTCGAATCTAGTCTACAATGAGCAGTTCTTC. This chain uses TRBV4-3 with TRBJ2-1; D remains unclear. Germline V gene sequence: CDR1 LGHNA, CDR2 YSLEER. CDR3 length: 17 amino acids. V lost 1 base to trimming and J lost 3 bases, with 16 bases between them.

The chain has TRBV25-1 and TRBJ2-7, with D perhaps matching TRBD1 (6 bases). Germline V CDR1 and CDR2: MGHDK, SYGVNS. The CDR3 runs 13 residues. V gave up 5 bases and J gave up 5 bases, with 13 bases separating them. The DNA of the CDR3 is TGTGCCAGCAGTACAGGGTGGCTGGACGAGCAGTACTTC. As protein: CASSTGWLDEQYF.

This sequence joins TRBV29-1 and TRBJ1-1; D is uncertain. Germline V gene data show CDR1 as SQVTM and CDR2 as ANQGSEA. The CDR3 is made up of 13 amino acids. V was trimmed by 6 bases and J by 2 bases, leaving 13 bases between them. The CDR3 reads CSVEEGPNTEAFF. The CDR3 DNA sequence: TGCAGCGTGGAGGAAGGGCCCAACACTGAAGCTTTCTTT.

This chain uses TRBV7-2 with TRBJ1-3; D is unresolved. Trimming took 8 bases from V and 2 from J, leaving 7 bases between them. The CDR3 runs to 12 residues. Looked up from germline, CDR1 is SGHTA and CDR2 is FQGNSA. The CDR3 loop reads CASRETGNTIYF. The CDR3 DNA sequence: TGTGCCAGCCGGGAAACTGGAAACACCATATATTTT.

The chain recombines TRBV5-1 with TRBJ1-1, with D unresolved. The V end was cut by 1 base, the J end by 1 base, with 11 bases between. Germline V gene lookup returns CDR1 SGHRS and CDR2 YFSETQ. CDR3 length: 15 residues. The DNA of the CDR3 is TGCGCCAGCAGCTTGTTCCCAGGTCAGAACACTGAAGCTTTCTTT. This encodes CASSLFPGQNTEAFF. Looking up the rest from reference TRBV5-1 and TRBJ1-1 gives the full variable domain: KAGVTQTPRYLIKTRGQQVTLSCSPISGHRSVSWYQQTPGQGLQFLFEYFSETQRNKGNFPGRFSGRQFSNSRSEMNVSTLELGDSALYLCASSLFPGQNTEAFFGQGTRLTVV.

This clone is a singleton in its sample. The chain uses TRBV12-2 and TRBJ1-2; TRBD1, as called in the table, went unchecked against the DNA. TRBV12-2 is labeled a pseudogene. The CDR3 extends over 19 amino acids. DNA for the CDR3: TGTGCAAGTCGCTTCCCTAGTAGACCCCCGGGACAGGGACTGCGTGGCTACACCTTC. It encodes CASRFPSRPPGQGLRGYTF.

The V and J genes are TRBV28 and TRBJ2-3; 8 bases align to TRBD2. In germline, CDR1 is MDHEN, CDR2 SYDVKM. This CDR3 spans 19 amino acids. V lost 7 bases and J lost 11; bases outside the gene matches: 29. The CDR3 DNA is TGTGCCAGCACCACCTTCCAACCGGGGGGGACCCCCCTCAAATTGGGGCAGTATTTT. It codes for CASTTFQPGGTPLKLGQYF.

The genes are TRBV6-1 and TRBJ2-7; 9 bases are a match to TRBD1. Germline V gene lookup returns CDR1 MNHNS and CDR2 SASEGT. V was clipped by 2 bases and J by 6 bases; unmatched bases: 5. This CDR3 region has 14 residues. The CDR3 region is CASSEKGQGGEQYF. CDR3 DNA: TGTGCCAGCAGTGAAAAGGGACAGGGAGGCGAGCAGTACTTC.

This clone was found once. The chain combines TRBV10-3 with TRBJ2-3, with 11 bases identical to TRBD2. V shed 2 bases, J shed 7 bases, and the junction held 5 bases outside the gene matches. Germline V CDR1 and CDR2: ENHRY, SYGVKD. The CDR3 extends over 15 amino acids. CDR3 region: CAISEISGGAYTQYF. CDR3 nucleotides: TGTGCCATCAGTGAGATTAGCGGGGGGGCCTATACGCAGTATTTT.

The CDR3 sequence is CASSSSGGAGQFF. As DNA, the CDR3 is TGTGCCAGTAGTTCTAGCGGGGGGGCCGGGCAGTTCTTC. The V call is TRBV19, the J call TRBJ2-1; 12 positions match TRBD2. This CDR3 is built from 13 residues. Losses at the gene ends were 5 bases for V and 12 bases for J; bases not matched to a gene: 5. Germline CDR1 is LNHDA and CDR2 is SQIVND (reference sequence).